Listed below are T cell receptor beta chains from one sample, sequenced in a study of T cells in tuberculosis. The method was immunoSEQ multiplex PCR; TCRdb's version includes in-frame clones alone and lacks a portion of them. In the table there are 31,000 or so clones, 86% of which are singletons. Specimen: PBMCs, collected at tuberculosis diagnosis. These receptors were taken from an adult with tuberculosis. The CDR3 runs from the conserved cysteine through the conserved F or W. The order of the fields is V gene, J gene, CDR3 protein.

TRBV9	TRBJ1-2	CASSVVETGGNYGYTF
TRBV6-6	TRBJ1-4	CASSYGRMATNEKLFF
TRBV9	TRBJ1-1	CASSVEEAEAFF
TRBV7-9	TRBJ2-3	CASSSVRAGGTDTQYF
TRBV7-2	TRBJ1-1	CASSLWDRGTEAFF
TRBV18	TRBJ1-2	CASSPAGGHGYTF
TRBV2	TRBJ1-4	CASSLQQGTNEKLFF
TRBV7-8	TRBJ2-7	CASSSPLAGGPYEQYF
TRBV10-1	TRBJ2-3	CATAAGEFTDTQYF
TRBV19	TRBJ2-5	CASSRSLAAETQYF
TRBV5-1	TRBJ1-1	CASSGSAEAFF
TRBV30	TRBJ2-5	CAWSVQGRGTQYF
TRBV25-1	TRBJ1-6	CASNPGQGGNSPLHF
TRBV19	TRBJ2-1	CASISGTGGLDEQFF
TRBV30	TRBJ2-1	CAWNLAGDEQFF
TRBV29-1	TRBJ2-1	CSAIAGYNEQFF
TRBV10-3	TRBJ2-5	CAISEGSSLQETQYF
TRBV5-1	TRBJ1-1	CASSLASRSLAFF
TRBV5-6	TRBJ2-2	CASSLATGRDGGELFF
TRBV6-1	TRBJ2-7	CASNPTGRSYEQYF
TRBV4-1	TRBJ2-7	CASSPIGQAPGEQYF
TRBV28	TRBJ1-4	CASSGQGVTNEKLFF
TRBV25-1	TRBJ2-7	CASSGGGYEQYF
TRBV7-8	TRBJ2-2	CASSWRLAGELFF
TRBV6-1	TRBJ1-6	CASSETPGGNSPLHF
TRBV4-2	TRBJ2-7	CASSQVAGAGYEQYF
TRBV6-1	TRBJ1-5	CASLGAGAHQPQHF
TRBV2	TRBJ1-1	CASRRGSGTEAFF
TRBV12-2	TRBJ2-6	CASRSRNTQSRANVLTF
TRBV9	TRBJ1-5	CASSLGTVPNQPQHF
TRBV9	TRBJ1-2	CASSAGQGVDGYTF
TRBV5-4	TRBJ2-5	CASSSGLLQETQYF
TRBV30	TRBJ2-7	CAWSVDRAHEQYF
TRBV6-1	TRBJ1-2	CASSKTGWGNYGYTF
TRBV27	TRBJ2-1	CASSTSGVYNEQFF
TRBV6-5	TRBJ2-7	CASSYSRGMLGEQYF
TRBV5-4	TRBJ2-7	CASSPGQASYEQYF
TRBV14	TRBJ2-1	CASSPRGQRKGDEQFF
TRBV5-1	TRBJ2-6	CASTSASGANVLTF
TRBV6-4	TRBJ2-3	CASSGTGEDTQYF
TRBV2	TRBJ1-4	CASRGQGATNEKLFF
TRBV5-4	TRBJ2-5	CASSSQLAEETQYF
TRBV18	TRBJ1-2	CASSERRDGDYGYTF
TRBV6-5	TRBJ2-1	CASSAKLAGGRRQFF
TRBV30	TRBJ1-3	CASKDRAYGNTIYF
TRBV11-2	TRBJ2-5	CASSKTASVQETQYF
TRBV6-5	TRBJ1-2	CASRADSSYTF
TRBV11-1	TRBJ1-1	CASSLEEGLLRTEAFF
TRBV5-6	TRBJ2-7	CASSLLSGRAREQYF
TRBV9	TRBJ1-3	CASSVFGSGNTIYF
TRBV30	TRBJ1-1	CAWSQVNTEAFF
TRBV29-1	TRBJ1-1	CSVGASAGGTEAFF
TRBV28	TRBJ2-3	CASSFLGQGRDTQYF
TRBV9	TRBJ2-1	CASSGRLATYNEQFF
TRBV27	TRBJ2-5	CASSLRQGKETQYF
TRBV19	TRBJ1-3	CASSDDRPSGNTIYF
TRBV5-1	TRBJ2-3	CASSPELSGRADTQYF
TRBV6-5	TRBJ2-7	CAAYSGTAPSYEQYF